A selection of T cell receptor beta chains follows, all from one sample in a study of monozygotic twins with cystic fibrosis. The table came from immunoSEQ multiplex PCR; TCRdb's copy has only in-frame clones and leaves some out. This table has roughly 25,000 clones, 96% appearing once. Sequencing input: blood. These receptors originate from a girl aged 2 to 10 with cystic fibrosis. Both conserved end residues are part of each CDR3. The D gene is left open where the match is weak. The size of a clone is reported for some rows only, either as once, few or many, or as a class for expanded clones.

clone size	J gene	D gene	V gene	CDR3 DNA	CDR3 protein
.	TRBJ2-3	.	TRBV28	TGTGCCAGCATCAACATAGGAGGAGGGGGCACAGGTTATACGCAGTATTTT	CASINIGGGGTGYTQYF
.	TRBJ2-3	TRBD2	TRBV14	TGTGCCAGCAGCCAAGAGGGCCCTAGTAGCGGGAGAACAGATACGCAGTATTTT	CASSQEGPSSGRTDTQYF
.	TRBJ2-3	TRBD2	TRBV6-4	TGTGCCAGCAGTTTAGCGGGAGGGCCAGATACGCAGTATTTT	CASSLAGGPDTQYF
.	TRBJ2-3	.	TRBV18	TGTGCCAGCTCACCTCTGGAGCAGGTTGGAGATACGCAGTATTTT	CASSPLEQVGDTQYF
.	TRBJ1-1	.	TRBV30	TGTGCCTGGACAGGGGCCAATTTTGAAGCTTTCTTT	CAWTGANFEAFF
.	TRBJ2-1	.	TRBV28	TGTGCCAGCAGTTTATTATACAGGGAGTACAATGAGCAGTTCTTC	CASSLLYREYNEQFF
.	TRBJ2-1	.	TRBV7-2	TGTGCCAGCAGCTCCGCGGGGGCGGGCCTGGCTGAGCAGTTCTTC	CASSSAGAGLAEQFF
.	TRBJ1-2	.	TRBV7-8	TGTGCCAGCAGCTCAGGTGGGACGGCGTATGGCTACACCTTC	CASSSGGTAYGYTF
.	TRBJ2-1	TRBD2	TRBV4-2	TGTGCCAGCAGCCAAGATGGGCTAGCGGGAGGGCCTAAAAATGAGCAGTTCTTC	CASSQDGLAGGPKNEQFF
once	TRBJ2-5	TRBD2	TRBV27	TGTGCCAGCCCGATGGCCGGTAGCGGGAGGGCCCGAGAGACCCAGTACTTC	CASPMAGSGRARETQYF
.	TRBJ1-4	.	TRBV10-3	TGTGCCATCAGTGAGCAGGGGTATGGTGAAAAACTGTTTTTT	CAISEQGYGEKLFF
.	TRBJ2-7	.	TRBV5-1	TGCGCCAGCAGTAGGGAAGGAGCCTACGAGCAGTACTTC	CASSREGAYEQYF
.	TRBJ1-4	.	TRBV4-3	TGCGCCAGCAGCCTTAGGGGCTCCCTTAATGAAAAACTGTTTTTT	CASSLRGSLNEKLFF
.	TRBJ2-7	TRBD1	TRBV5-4	TGTGCCAGCAGCCCTATGGCACGGACAGGGCCTTTCGCCAACGAGCAGTACTTC	CASSPMARTGPFANEQYF
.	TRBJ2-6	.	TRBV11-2	TGTGCCAGCAGACGCCCCGGCTCTGGGGCCAACGTCCTGACTTTC	CASRRPGSGANVLTF
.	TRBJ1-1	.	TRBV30	TGTGCCTGGAGTGGGAGGAAGGACACTGAAGCTTTCTTT	CAWSGRKDTEAFF
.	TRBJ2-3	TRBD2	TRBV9	TGTGCCAGCAGCGTGAGTAGCGGGAGAAGCACAGATACGCAGTATTTT	CASSVSSGRSTDTQYF
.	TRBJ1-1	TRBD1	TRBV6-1	TGTGCCAGCAGTGAATTTGACAGGGACACTGAAGCTTTCTTT	CASSEFDRDTEAFF
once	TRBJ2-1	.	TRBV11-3	TGTGCCAGCAGCTCCTACTACAATGAGCAGTTCTTC	CASSSYYNEQFF
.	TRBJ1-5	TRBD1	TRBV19	TGTGCCAGTAGCCGACAGGGGGCTAGCAATCAGCCCCAGCATTTT	CASSRQGASNQPQHF
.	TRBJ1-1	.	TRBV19	TGTGCCAGTAGTGTTGGGGTACGGGCGACTGAAGCTTTCTTT	CASSVGVRATEAFF
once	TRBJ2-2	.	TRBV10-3	TGTGCCACCAAGGGCCAGGGGAACACCGGGGAGCTGTTTTTT	CATKGQGNTGELFF
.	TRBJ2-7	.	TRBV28	TGTGCCGCTGGGGATTTCAATACCTACGAGCAGTACTTC	CAAGDFNTYEQYF
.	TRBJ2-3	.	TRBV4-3	TGCGCCAGCAGCCAAGAATCGACCCGAACAGGGACAGATACGCAGTATTTT	CASSQESTRTGTDTQYF
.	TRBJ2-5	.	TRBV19	TGTGCCAGTAGTCCCCCGACCGGGGGAAGAGAGACCCAGTACTTC	CASSPPTGGRETQYF
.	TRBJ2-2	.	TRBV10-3	TGTGCCATCAGTGAGAGCGGACCCACCGGGGAGCTGTTTTTT	CAISESGPTGELFF
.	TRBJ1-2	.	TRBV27	TGTGCCAGCAGTTTATCGGGGGTTGGCTACACCTTC	CASSLSGVGYTF
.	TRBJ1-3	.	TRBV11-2	TGTGCCAGCAGCTTAGCGGTGGCAGAAACAGGCATATATTTT	CASSLAVAETGIYF
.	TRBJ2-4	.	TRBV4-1	TGCGCCAGCAGCCAAGGCCCTCCGGGACGCTTAGCCAAAAACATTCAGTACTTC	CASSQGPPGRLAKNIQYF